This T cell receptor beta chain was captured by sequencing in a study of early T cells in non-severe SARS-CoV-2 infection. The CDR3 runs 15 residues. V dropped 1 base and J dropped 5; count of bases not matched to a gene: 7. Whole-study findings and limits: Lookups in VDJdb leaned toward anti-spike CD8 responses and missed private and CD4 specificities.

This clonotype was seen a handful of times. Its antigen is not identified. Unique molecular identifiers were added to individual cDNA molecules. TCRdb reprocessed the 5' RACE reads via MiXCR and lists one record per CDR3 protein. The sample lists approximately 89,000 distinct CDR3 sequences; over 13% were seen once. The V call is TRBV12-3 or TRBV12-4, the J call TRBJ2-5; 7 nucleotides match TRBD2. Sequencing was done on a sample of whole blood. The TCR originated in an adult who was a healthcare worker with PCR-confirmed SARS-CoV-2 infection or an uninfected control (not recorded which). This CDR3 reads CASSLGRTSRETQYF. In nucleotides, the CDR3 is TGTGCCAGCAGTTTAGGGAGGACTAGTAGGGAGACCCAGTACTTC.